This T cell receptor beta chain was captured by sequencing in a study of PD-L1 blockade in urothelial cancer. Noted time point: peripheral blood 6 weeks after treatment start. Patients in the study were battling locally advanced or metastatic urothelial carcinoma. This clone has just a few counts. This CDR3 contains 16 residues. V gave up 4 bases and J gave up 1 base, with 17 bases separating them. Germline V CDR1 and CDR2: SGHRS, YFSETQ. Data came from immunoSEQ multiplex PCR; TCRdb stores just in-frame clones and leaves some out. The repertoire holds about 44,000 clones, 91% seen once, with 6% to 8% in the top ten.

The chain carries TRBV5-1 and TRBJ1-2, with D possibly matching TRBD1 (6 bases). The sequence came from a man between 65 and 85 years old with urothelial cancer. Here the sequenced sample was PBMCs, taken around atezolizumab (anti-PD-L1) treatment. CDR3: CASSGGYTGNNYGYTF. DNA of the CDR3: TGCGCCAGCAGCGGGGGCTACACAGGGAATAACTATGGCTACACCTTC.